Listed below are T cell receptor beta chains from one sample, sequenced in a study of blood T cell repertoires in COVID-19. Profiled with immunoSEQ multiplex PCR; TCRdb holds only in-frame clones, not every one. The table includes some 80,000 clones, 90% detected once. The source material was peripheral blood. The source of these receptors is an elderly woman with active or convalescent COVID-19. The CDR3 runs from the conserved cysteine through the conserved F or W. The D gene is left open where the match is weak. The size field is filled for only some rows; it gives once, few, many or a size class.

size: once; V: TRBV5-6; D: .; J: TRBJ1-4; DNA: TGTGCCAGCAGCTGGGGCAGGGGCGGTCACGAAAAACTGTTTTTT; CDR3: CASSWGRGGHEKLFF
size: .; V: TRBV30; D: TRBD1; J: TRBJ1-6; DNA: TGTGCCTGGGGTAGATGGGACCCGGGACAGGCGAATTCACCCCTCCACTTT; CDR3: CAWGRWDPGQANSPLHF
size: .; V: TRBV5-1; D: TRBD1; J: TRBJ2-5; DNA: TGCGCCAGCAGCTCGGCCCTGGACAGGGGACAAGAGACCCAGTACTTC; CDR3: CASSSALDRGQETQYF
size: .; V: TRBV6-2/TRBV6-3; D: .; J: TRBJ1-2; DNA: TGTGCCAGCAGTGTCCTTGTGAGACAGACCTCGAGGGGCTACACCTTC; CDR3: CASSVLVRQTSRGYTF
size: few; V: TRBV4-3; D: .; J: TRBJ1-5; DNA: TGCGCCAGCAGCCAAGAACGGGGGTATGTTCAGCCCCAGCATTTT; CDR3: CASSQERGYVQPQHF
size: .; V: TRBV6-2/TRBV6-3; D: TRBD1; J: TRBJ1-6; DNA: TGTGCCAGCAGTAGGGGGCAGGGTTTGACGACACCCCTCCACTTT; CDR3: CASSRGQGLTTPLHF
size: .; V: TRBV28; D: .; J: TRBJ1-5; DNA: TGTGCCAGCAGCTTGGTCGCGCATCAGCCCCAGCATTTT; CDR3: CASSLVAHQPQHF
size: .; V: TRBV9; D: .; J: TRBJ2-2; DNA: TGTGCCAGCAGCGTATCACCCAGCCGGGACACCGGGGAGCTGTTTTTT; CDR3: CASSVSPSRDTGELFF
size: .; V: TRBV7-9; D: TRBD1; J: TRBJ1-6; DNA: TGTGCCAGCACTTCTCGCCGGGCAGGGGGCTTCGGGGGTTCACCCCTCCACTTT; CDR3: CASTSRRAGGFGGSPLHF
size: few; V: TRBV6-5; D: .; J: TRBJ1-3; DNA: TGTGCCAGCAGCCAGGGACACCCCTCGGGAAACACCATATATTTT; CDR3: CASSQGHPSGNTIYF